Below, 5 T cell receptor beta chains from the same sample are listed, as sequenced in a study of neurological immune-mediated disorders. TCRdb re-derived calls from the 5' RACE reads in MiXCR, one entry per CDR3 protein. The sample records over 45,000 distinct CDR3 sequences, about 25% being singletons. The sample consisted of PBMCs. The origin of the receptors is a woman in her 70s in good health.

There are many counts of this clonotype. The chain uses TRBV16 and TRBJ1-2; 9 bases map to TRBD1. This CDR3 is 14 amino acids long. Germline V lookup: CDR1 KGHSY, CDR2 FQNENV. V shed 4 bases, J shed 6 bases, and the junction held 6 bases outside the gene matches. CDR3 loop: CASSPDRGRDGYTF. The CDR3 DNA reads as TGTGCCAGCAGCCCAGACAGGGGGAGAGATGGCTACACCTTC.

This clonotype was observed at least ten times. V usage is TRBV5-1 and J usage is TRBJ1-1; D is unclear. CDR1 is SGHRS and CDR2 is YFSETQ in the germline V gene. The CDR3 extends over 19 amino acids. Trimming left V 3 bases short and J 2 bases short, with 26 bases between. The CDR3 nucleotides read TGCGCCAGCAGCTCCCCCTCTGACTACACCGTCTCCACTAACACTGAAGCTTTCTTT. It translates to CASSSPSDYTVSTNTEAFF.

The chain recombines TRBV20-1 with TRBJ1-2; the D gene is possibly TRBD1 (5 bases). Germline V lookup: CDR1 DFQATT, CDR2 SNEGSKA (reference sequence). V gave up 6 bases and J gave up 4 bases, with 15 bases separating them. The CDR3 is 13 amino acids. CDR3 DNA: TGCAGTGCCGCCCGGAGGGGAGGCTATGGCTACACCTTC. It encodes CSAARRGGYGYTF.

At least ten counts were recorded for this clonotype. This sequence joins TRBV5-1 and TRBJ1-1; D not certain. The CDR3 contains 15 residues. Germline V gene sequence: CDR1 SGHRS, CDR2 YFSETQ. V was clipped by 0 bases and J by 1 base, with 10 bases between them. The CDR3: CASSLDSPPNTEAFF. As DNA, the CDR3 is TGCGCCAGCAGCTTGGACAGCCCACCGAACACTGAAGCTTTCTTT.

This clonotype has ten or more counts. The CDR3 sequence is CASSQLSPNEQFF. The CDR3 bases are TGCGCCAGCAGCCAACTCTCCCCCAATGAGCAGTTCTTC. V usage is TRBV5-1 and J usage is TRBJ2-1; no reliable D call. Germline V gene lookup returns CDR1 SGHRS and CDR2 YFSETQ. The CDR3 totals 13 residues. V was trimmed by 4 bases and J by 6 bases, leaving 11 bases between them.